The clone carrying this T cell receptor (beta chain) was observed a handful of times. These data belong to a study of CD8 T cells in ankylosing spondylitis. Germline V CDR1 and CDR2: SEHNR, FQNEAQ (reference sequence). Deletions cut 1 base from V and 3 bases from J, with 12 bases between. The CDR3 length is 15 residues. TCRdb passed the 5' RACE reads through MiXCR, listing each CDR3 protein once. Of some 120,000 distinct CDR3 sequences in the sample, around 15% were seen once. Sequenced sample: blood, either unsorted or a sorted T cell fraction (not recorded which). The sequence came from a female donor with ankylosing spondylitis or in good health (not recorded which). The rearrangement links TRBV7-9 to TRBJ1-1; D perhaps matches TRBD1 (5 bases). In DNA, the CDR3 is TGTGCCAGCAGCTTAGTGATGGGGCCGGACACTGAAGCTTTCTTT. Translation: CASSLVMGPDTEAFF.